This T cell receptor beta chain derives from a study of T cell responses to AZD1222 COVID-19 vaccine. General study findings and limits: Clonal diversity was possibly underestimated, and white British individuals and females predominated among donors.

In regard to this clone: Its antigen is not known. Other DNA sequences of this sample code for an identical CDR3.

Germline V lookup: CDR1 MDHEN, CDR2 SYDVKM. CDR3 size: 14 residues. Trimming removed 0 bases from V and 1 base from J, with 6 bases in between. TCRdb's table, derived via immunoSEQ multiplex PCR, lists solely in-frame clones and lacks some. The sample consists of approximately 120,000 clones, 89% of them appearing once. This TCR came from an adult in good health. Here the sequenced sample was peripheral blood, taken on day 0 of AZD1222 vaccination. J is TRBJ1-1 and V is TRBV28; D is undetermined. The CDR3 loop reads CASSLWAENTEAFF. The CDR3 region has the DNA TGTGCCAGCAGTTTATGGGCAGAGAACACTGAAGCTTTCTTT.